This T cell receptor (beta chain) appears in the sequencing data of a study of T cells in pancreatic ductal adenocarcinoma. Surgery without prior neoadjuvant therapy was the treatment of the selected pancreatic ductal adenocarcinoma patients. Sequencing was performed with immunoSEQ multiplex PCR; in TCRdb, only in-frame clones are kept and a portion is missing. The sample lists over 90,000 clones, 90% to 95% occurring once. A remark on this clone: The antigen remains undetermined.

Study-level results: Compared with tumor, blood showed more total productive templates and around 8-fold more clonotypes. No significant tumor-blood clonality difference; means were about 0.1 and 0.065. Comparisons of tumor and blood clonality may show falsely lower tumor diversity. The resected cohort was biased toward the minority with early-stage disease.

Germline-derived CDR1 and CDR2 are ENHRY and SYGVKD. CDR3 length: 14 amino acids. The V segment lost 4 bases and the J segment 4 bases; nucleotides outside the gene matches: 6. The sequenced material came from PBMCs. The chain carries TRBV10-3 and TRBJ1-2; TRBD1 aligns across 7 bases. The sequence was collected from a human donor with pancreatic ductal adenocarcinoma. CDR3 DNA: TGTGCCATCAGTGCAGGGGGTACTCTCTATGGCTACACCTTC. Protein sequence: CAISAGGTLYGYTF.